The source of this TCR beta chain is a study of T cells after somatic rescue of genetic block. V lost 2 bases to trimming and J lost 0 bases, with 13 bases between them. The CDR3 is 17 residues long. The germline gives CDR1 SGHAT, CDR2 FQNNGV. TCRdb keeps only in-frame clones here, not all; method: immunoSEQ multiplex PCR. Among tens of thousands of clones listed, around 90% were seen once. This clonotype originated in a man younger than 40. The chain joins TRBV11-2 to TRBJ2-2; a weak D match, TRBD2 (5 bases). Sequencing was done on a sample of peripheral blood mononuclear cells (PBMCs). The CDR3 bases are TGTGCCAGCAGCTTAAACCTAGCTGCGACGAACACCGGGGAGCTGTTTTTT. Translating it yields CASSLNLAATNTGELFF.